These T cell receptor beta chains were read from a single sample in a study of regulatory T cells in long-lasting Graves disease. TCRdb independently ran MiXCR on the multiplex PCR reads; one entry per CDR3 protein. Among about 620,000 distinct CDR3 sequences, 16% were seen once, and the ten largest hold roughly 18%. The data also belong to a second study, concerning T cells in Graves' hyperthyroidism and ophthalmopathy.

The material was peripheral blood mononuclear cells (PBMCs), obtained at new diagnosis, from a patient treated with antithyroid drugs. These receptors originate from a woman under 40 with Graves disease. CDR3s include the opening cysteine and the closing phenylalanine or tryptophan. A D gene is named only where the DNA matches it firmly. Only part of the rows carry a size: once, few, many, or a class if the clone is expanded.

J gene	clone size	V gene	D gene	CDR3 protein	CDR3 DNA
TRBJ1-1	many	TRBV6-1	NA	CASSEYEELWDTEAFF	TGTGCCAGCAGTGAATATGAGGAGTTATGGGACACTGAAGCTTTCTTT
TRBJ2-1	NA	TRBV15	NA	CATSRVRGLSSYNEQFF	TGTGCCACCAGCAGAGTTCGGGGTCTGAGCTCCTACAATGAGCAGTTCTTC
TRBJ1-6	NA	TRBV11-2	NA	CASSLYQGQGSPLHF	TGTGCCAGCAGCTTATACCAGGGCCAAGGATCACCCCTCCACTTT
TRBJ1-1	many	TRBV5-1	NA	CASSPGGGTEAFF	TGTGCCAGCAGCCCGGGTGGCGGGACTGAAGCTTTCTTT
TRBJ2-7	many	TRBV7-2	NA	CASSLGSGVAYEQYF	TGTGCCAGCAGCTTAGGGTCAGGGGTGGCCTACGAGCAGTACTTC
TRBJ2-1	many	TRBV7-2	TRBD2	CASSLRASGWGSSYNEQFF	TGTGCCAGCAGCTTGCGGGCTAGCGGGTGGGGGAGCTCCTACAATGAGCAGTTCTTC
TRBJ2-1	NA	TRBV10-2	TRBD2	CASSESILAGNYNEQFF	TGCGCCAGCAGTGAGTCGATACTAGCGGGCAACTACAATGAGCAGTTCTTC
TRBJ2-3	NA	TRBV7-8	NA	CASRPGWTFADTQYF	TGTGCCAGCAGACCCGGGTGGACTTTTGCAGATACGCAGTATTTT
TRBJ2-2	few	TRBV2	TRBD1	CASSGSTGFAGELFF	TGTGCCAGCAGTGGCTCGACAGGGTTCGCCGGGGAGCTGTTTTTT
TRBJ1-2	many	TRBV12-3/TRBV12-4	TRBD1	CASSFDHGTGNGYTF	TGTGCCAGCAGCTTCGATCACGGGACAGGGAATGGCTACACCTTC
TRBJ2-1	NA	TRBV27	NA	CASRFPNNEQFF	TGTGCCAGCAGATTCCCCAACAATGAGCAGTTCTTC
TRBJ2-3	NA	TRBV7-9	NA	CASSPGALTDTQYF	TGTGCCAGCAGCCCCGGGGCCCTCACAGATACGCAGTATTTT
TRBJ1-6	few	TRBV4-1	NA	CASSQDTGNSPLHF	TGCGCCAGCAGCCAAGATACAGGGAATTCACCCCTCCACTTT
TRBJ1-2	NA	TRBV27	NA	CASSSDPDSRYGYTF	TGTGCCAGCAGTTCTGACCCGGACAGTCGGTATGGCTACACCTTC
TRBJ1-4	NA	TRBV27	TRBD1	CASSPFRGQGHRAVGKLFF	TGTGCCAGCAGTCCCTTCAGGGGACAGGGACATCGGGCGGTGGGAAAACTGTTTTTT
TRBJ1-6	NA	TRBV13	NA	CASSLTRASQNSPLHF	TGTGCCAGCAGCTTGACACGCGCCTCGCAAAATTCACCCCTCCACTTT
TRBJ1-4	many	TRBV7-9	NA	CASSRGATNEKLFF	TGTGCCAGCAGCCGTGGTGCAACTAATGAAAAACTGTTTTTT
TRBJ1-1	few	TRBV7-2	NA	CASSQQQGTEAFF	TGTGCCAGCAGCCAACAGCAGGGCACTGAAGCTTTCTTT
TRBJ1-2	many	TRBV2	NA	CASTGIPHYGYTF	TGTGCCAGCACGGGGATCCCTCACTATGGCTACACCTTC
TRBJ2-1	many	TRBV20-1	TRBD2	CSARNGLAAKGEGYEQFF	TGCAGTGCCAGAAATGGACTAGCGGCCAAAGGGGAGGGGTATGAGCAGTTCTTC
TRBJ2-7	many	TRBV28	TRBD2	CASSQPGLASYEQYF	TGTGCCAGCAGCCAGCCGGGACTAGCCTCCTACGAGCAGTACTTC
TRBJ2-7	few	TRBV3-1	TRBD2	CASSQGLAGGPYEQYF	TGTGCCAGCAGCCAAGGGCTAGCGGGAGGGCCTTACGAGCAGTACTTC
TRBJ1-1	few	TRBV6-1	NA	CASSHPGPSDTEAFF	TGTGCCAGCAGTCACCCGGGTCCCTCGGACACTGAAGCTTTCTTT
TRBJ1-2	many	TRBV29-1	NA	CSVAPAGLSYGYTF	TGCAGCGTTGCCCCCGCGGGGCTATCCTATGGCTACACCTTC
TRBJ2-5	NA	TRBV11-1	TRBD1	CASSAGGVETQYF	TGTGCCAGCAGCGCAGGGGGAGTTGAGACCCAGTACTTC
TRBJ1-4	NA	TRBV5-1	TRBD1	CASSFGDREGEKLFF	TGCGCCAGCAGCTTCGGGGACAGAGAAGGGGAAAAACTGTTTTTT
TRBJ1-6	few	TRBV14	NA	CASSQVPGSPLHF	TGTGCCAGCAGCCAAGTCCCGGGATCACCCCTCCACTTT
TRBJ2-3	NA	TRBV6-2/TRBV6-3	NA	CATPPGTVIRDTQYF	TGTGCCACCCCTCCCGGGACGGTGATAAGGGATACGCAGTATTTT
TRBJ1-2	NA	TRBV9	NA	CASGRGLEDYGYTF	TGTGCCAGCGGTCGGGGCCTCGAGGACTATGGCTACACCTTC
TRBJ1-1	NA	TRBV29-1	TRBD1	CSVEQGALMNVKAFF	TGCAGCGTCGAACAGGGGGCGTTGATGAATGTGAAAGCTTTCTTT
TRBJ2-2	few	TRBV30	TRBD2	CAWSVTGGTGELFF	TGTGCCTGGAGTGTTACGGGGGGGACCGGGGAGCTGTTTTTT
TRBJ1-1	NA	TRBV7-9	NA	CASSFPPGRPNTEAFF	TGTGCCAGCAGCTTTCCGCCAGGGAGACCGAACACTGAAGCTTTCTTT
TRBJ2-1	few	TRBV10-2	NA	CASSESGRGSYNEQFF	TGCGCCAGCAGTGAGTCGGGTCGGGGGTCCTACAATGAGCAGTTCTTC
TRBJ1-3	NA	TRBV28	TRBD1	CASSSIGQGPSGNTIYF	TGTGCCAGCAGTTCCATCGGACAGGGGCCCTCTGGAAACACCATATATTTT
TRBJ1-4	NA	TRBV20-1	TRBD1	CAGQEGEKLFF	TGCGCGGGACAGGAGGGTGAAAAACTGTTTTTT
TRBJ2-3	NA	TRBV12-3/TRBV12-4	TRBD2	CASSHRLAGGGDTQYF	TGTGCCAGCAGTCACCGACTAGCGGGAGGTGGAGATACGCAGTATTTT
TRBJ2-1	many	TRBV7-8	TRBD1	CASSNRDSYNEQFF	TGTGCCAGCAGCAACCGGGACAGCTACAATGAGCAGTTCTTC
TRBJ2-1	NA	TRBV9	TRBD2	CASSGAGESYNEQFF	TGTGCCAGCAGCGGAGCGGGAGAATCCTACAATGAGCAGTTCTTC
TRBJ2-1	NA	TRBV3-1	NA	CASSQGAATYNEQFF	TGTGCCAGCAGCCAGGGAGCGGCAACCTACAATGAGCAGTTCTTC
TRBJ2-4	NA	TRBV2	NA	CASSEGRGPAKNIQYF	TGTGCCAGCAGTGAGGGACGAGGGCCCGCCAAAAACATTCAGTACTTC
TRBJ2-3	few	TRBV5-1	TRBD1	CASSPRGEGADTQYF	TGCGCCAGCAGCCCACGGGGAGAGGGGGCGGATACGCAGTATTTT
TRBJ2-2	NA	TRBV10-3	TRBD2	CAISVGGENTGELFF	TGTGCCATCAGTGTGGGAGGGGAGAACACCGGGGAGCTGTTTTTT
TRBJ2-3	many	TRBV7-6	NA	CASIEQPGRTDTQYF	TGTGCCAGCATCGAACAGCCCGGAAGGACAGATACGCAGTATTTT
TRBJ2-2	few	TRBV18	NA	CASSLYDGRGELFF	TGTGCCAGCTCACTCTACGACGGCAGGGGGGAGCTGTTTTTT
TRBJ2-1	many	TRBV12-3/TRBV12-4	TRBD2	CASSLIAGNEQFF	TGTGCCAGCAGTTTAATAGCGGGCAATGAGCAGTTCTTC
TRBJ2-7	NA	TRBV11-2	NA	CASHPRGTVEQYF	TGTGCCAGTCACCCACGTGGGACGGTCGAGCAGTACTTC
TRBJ2-3	many	TRBV28	NA	CATLPGESRDTQYF	TGTGCCACCCTTCCTGGCGAGAGCAGAGATACGCAGTATTTT